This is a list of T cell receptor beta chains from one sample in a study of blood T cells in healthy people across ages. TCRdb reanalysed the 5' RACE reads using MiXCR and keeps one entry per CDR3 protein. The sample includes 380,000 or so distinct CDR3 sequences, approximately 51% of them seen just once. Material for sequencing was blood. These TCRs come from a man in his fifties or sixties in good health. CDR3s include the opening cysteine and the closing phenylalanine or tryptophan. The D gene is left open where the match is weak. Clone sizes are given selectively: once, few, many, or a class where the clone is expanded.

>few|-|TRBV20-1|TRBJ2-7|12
TGCAGTGCTAGAGAGCTTGGGCGCGAGCAGTACTTC
CSARELGREQYF
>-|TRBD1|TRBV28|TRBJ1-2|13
TGTGCCAGCTTAGGGACAGGGGCTTATGGCTACACCTTC
CASLGTGAYGYTF
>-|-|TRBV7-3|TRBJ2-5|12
TGTGCCAGCAGCTTAAACAGTGGGGAGCAGTACTTC
CASSLNSGEQYF
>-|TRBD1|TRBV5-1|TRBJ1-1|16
TGCGCCAGCAGCCTCTTAGCCGGACAGGGGAACACTGAAGCTTTCTTT
CASSLLAGQGNTEAFF
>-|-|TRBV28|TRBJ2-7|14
TGTGCCAGCGGCCAGGGTAAGGGCTACAATGAGCAGTACTTC
CASGQGKGYNEQYF
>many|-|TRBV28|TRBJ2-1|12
TGTGCCAGCAGTCCCACAGGGTATCGGCAGTTCTTC
CASSPTGYRQFF
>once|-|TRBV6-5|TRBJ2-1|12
TGTGCCAGCAAGACAGGCCCCCGCGAGCAGTTCTTC
CASKTGPREQFF
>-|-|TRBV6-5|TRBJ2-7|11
TGTGCCAGCAGACCCGGACAGACACAGTACTTC
CASRPGQTQYF
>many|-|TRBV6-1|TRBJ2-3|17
TGTGCCAGCAGTGAAGCGGGGTGGGGACCTAGCACAGATACGCAGTATTTT
CASSEAGWGPSTDTQYF
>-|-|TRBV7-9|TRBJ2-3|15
TGTGCCAGCAGCTTAAAACAGGGACCCACAGATACGCAGTATTTT
CASSLKQGPTDTQYF
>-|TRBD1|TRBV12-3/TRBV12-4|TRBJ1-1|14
TGTGCCAGCACTTGGACAGGGCGGAACACTGAAGCTTTCTTT
CASTWTGRNTEAFF
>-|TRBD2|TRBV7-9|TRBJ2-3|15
TGTGCCAGCAGTCGACCTAGCGGGGGGGTAGATACGCAGTATTTT
CASSRPSGGVDTQYF
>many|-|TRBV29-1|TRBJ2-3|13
TGCAGCGTTGACCTCCCCCCCGGAGATACGCAGTATTTT
CSVDLPPGDTQYF
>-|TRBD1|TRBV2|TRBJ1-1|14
TGTGCCAGCAGCGGACAGGCCCTGAACACTGAAGCTTTCTTT
CASSGQALNTEAFF
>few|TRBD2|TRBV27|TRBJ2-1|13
TGTGCCAGCAGTCGGAGCGGGGCAAATGAGCAGTTCTTC
CASSRSGANEQFF
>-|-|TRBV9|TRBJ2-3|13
TGTGCCAGCAGCGGATCTAGCGCAGATACGCAGTATTTT
CASSGSSADTQYF
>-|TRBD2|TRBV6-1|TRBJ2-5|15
TGTGCCAGCAGTGAACATTCACTAGCGGTAGGGACCCAGTACTTC
CASSEHSLAVGTQYF
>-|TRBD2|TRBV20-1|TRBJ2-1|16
TGCAGTGCTATATGGCCCCCGGGACTAGCGAACAATGAGCAGTTCTTC
CSAIWPPGLANNEQFF
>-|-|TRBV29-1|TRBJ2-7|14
TGCAGCGTCCTGGCCGGAAGGGTTAGCTACGAGCAGTACTTC
CSVLAGRVSYEQYF
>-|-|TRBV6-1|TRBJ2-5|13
TGTGCCAGCAGTCAAACCCTCAGGGACCAAGAGTACTTC
CASSQTLRDQEYF
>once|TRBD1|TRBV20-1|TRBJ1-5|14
TGCAGTGCTGGCGGACAGGGCCCGACTCAGCCCCAGCATTTT
CSAGGQGPTQPQHF
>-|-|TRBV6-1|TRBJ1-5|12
TGTGCCGGGCGGGCAGGGAATCAGCCCCAGCATTTT
CAGRAGNQPQHF